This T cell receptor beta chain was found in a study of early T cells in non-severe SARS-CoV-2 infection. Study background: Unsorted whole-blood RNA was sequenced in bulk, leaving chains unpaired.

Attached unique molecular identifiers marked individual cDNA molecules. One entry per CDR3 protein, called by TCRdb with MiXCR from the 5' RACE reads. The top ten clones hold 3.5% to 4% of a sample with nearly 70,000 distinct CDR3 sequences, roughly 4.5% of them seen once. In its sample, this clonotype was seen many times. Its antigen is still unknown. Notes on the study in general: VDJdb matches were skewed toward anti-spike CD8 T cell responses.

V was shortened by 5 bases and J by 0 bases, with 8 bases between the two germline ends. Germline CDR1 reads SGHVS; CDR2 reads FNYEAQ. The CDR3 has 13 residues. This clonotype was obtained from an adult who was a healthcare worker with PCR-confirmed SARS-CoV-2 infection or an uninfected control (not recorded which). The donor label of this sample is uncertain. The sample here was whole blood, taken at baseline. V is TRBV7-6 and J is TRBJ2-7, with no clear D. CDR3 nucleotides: TGTGCCAGCAGCCAAGAGACCTCCTACGAGCAGTACTTC. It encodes CASSQETSYEQYF. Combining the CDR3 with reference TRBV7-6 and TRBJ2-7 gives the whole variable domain GAGVSQSPRYKVTKRGQDVALRCDPISGHVSLYWYRQALGQGPEFLTYFNYEAQQDKSGLPNDRFSAERPEGSISTLTIQRTEQRDSAMYRCASSQETSYEQYFGPGTRLTVT.